What follows is one T cell receptor beta chain and its context. The specificity of this receptor is unknown. Base-call qualities are not available, and no considerably larger clone is one nucleotide away. For this chain, trimming is 1 base at the V end and 1 base at the J end, and the number of junction bases without a gene match is 3. Including the terminal cysteine and phenylalanine, the CDR3 comprises 16 residues. Here the CDR3 DNA is all that survives: 48 bases in frame from base 1. Via the germline V gene, CDR1 is SGHRS and CDR2 YFSETQ. This record comes from a study of cytomegalovirus exposure and HLA in healthy donors (dated by TCRdb to about 2017). Concerning the study at large: An earlier analysis of under 600 of the donors reported 250 to 300 Gb of sequence data and approximately 110 million unique TCR beta sequences from roughly 200 million T cells. Besides the first cohort of approximately 710 subjects, a separate validation cohort made up of 120 different subjects was used. Donor age, sex, ethnicity and CMV serostatus were collected together with the repertoire data. Because of strong linkage in the cohort, a few DR-DQ haplotypes were treated as single units for association and clustering. Rather than using new phenotypic data, the later analysis identified candidate immune exposures from TCR beta sequences and from how often those sequences occurred across donors. The study was designed to test whether signatures of past pathogen exposure could be identified by cataloging public T cell receptors. HLA typing covered class I and class II loci at four-digit resolution. Among a few hundred genotyped donors of the cohort, an average of around 240,000 unique TCR beta nucleotide sequences were sequenced per donor, around a sixth of them non-productive. To decide whether each TCR beta V gene segment behaved as functional or pseudogenic, an earlier analysis of approximately 600 of the donors relied on high-throughput TCR beta sequencing. Approximately 310 gigabases of sequencing data and 70 million to 95 million unique TCR sequences made up an early release that covered under 750 HLA-typed donors. A later genetic analysis used genome-wide SNP genotypes for 398 of the 666 donors, treating that subset as a discovery cohort. High-throughput TCR immunosequencing, statistical association of individual TCRs with disease status, and machine learning were combined to predict cytomegalovirus infection status. All discovery cohort repertoires had been generated on a single sequencing platform. In a later analysis, previously published TCR beta repertoires from roughly 710 donors were re-analyzed and high-resolution HLA genotyping was added so that TCR occurrence patterns could be studied. Typing coverage varied by locus: roughly 629-630 donors for A, B, C, DRB1 and DQB1; some 520 for DQA1; more than 600 for DPA1; roughly 470 for DPB1. The study profiled the T cell repertoires of under 700 subjects by immunosequencing and related them to cytomegalovirus serostatus. Among the roughly 400 genotyped donors, around 81% belonged to the genetic ancestry cluster associated with self-reported Caucasian donors. Paper-wide results and their limitations: In vitro tests confirmed that a few of the cytomegalovirus-associated TCR beta chains recognize cytomegalovirus antigens. Most TCR sequences were seen in very few donors, while some public TCRs were found in many individuals. Because HLA typing was unavailable for some donors at each locus, only the typed subset was used in association tests. A later genetic analysis reported fewer N-insertions in productive TCRs among donors in an Asian-associated ancestry cluster than the approximately 670-donor mean. For the cohort, immune exposure information was limited to CMV serostatus. Correlated functional status among segregating V segments might reflect linkage disequilibrium, but an unknown experimental factor could not be ruled out. Because the 87-base-pair reads could not distinguish some IMGT-functional V segments, including TRBV6-2 and TRBV6-3, those segments were excluded. Only TCR beta chains were sequenced in this cohort, and the absence of alpha or paired-chain data limited detectable features. In a later analysis, about 17,000 TCR beta sequences were associated with specific HLA alleles at a false discovery rate of 0.05. Seventeen rarely observed V segments, including chromosome 9 orphons, were excluded from the earlier analysis of approximately 500 of the donors because counts were too low. In the study, 150 to 200 TCR beta chains were listed as associated with cytomegalovirus. Assigning TCR associations to individual alleles was difficult when HLA alleles, especially DR and DQ, strongly co-occurred. An earlier analysis of 587 of the donors showed that most TCR beta V segments appeared in productive rearrangements either about 87% or about 30% of the time, which broadly matched IMGT annotations. In both the original and validation cohorts, the classifier was reported to diagnose cytomegalovirus status with high specificity and sensitivity. Several of the top co-occurrence clusters appeared to be linked to parvovirus B19, influenza, CMV and Epstein-Barr virus, according to a later analysis. A group of highly shared sequence variants was considered likely to be a technical artifact of the sequencing pipeline. A later genetic analysis associated a missense DCLRE1C variant with V-gene and J-gene trimming of TCR beta chains, and an independent cohort replicated the association. Presence/absence analyses assumed roughly uniform sequencing depth across donors, an assumption that may not hold. In a later analysis, most CMV-associated TCR beta chains were found to appear HLA-restricted, with HLA associations seemingly driven largely by CMV exposure. Compared with equally common non-associated chains, HLA-associated TCR beta chains in a later analysis were more clonally expanded and had lower generation probabilities. A further reported finding was that TCR beta sequences accurately predicted the HLA-A and HLA-B alleles for most subjects in the first cohort. According to a later analysis, TCR association rates differed among HLA loci, with DRB1 alleles showing the most associated TCRs and HLA-C alleles showing the fewest. It was suggested by the authors that the approach could potentially be generalized to other disease states and immunological phenotypes.

Receptor libraries were prepared by the immunoSEQ multiplex PCR assay. A mixture of 60 forward primers for TCR Vbeta segments and 13 reverse primers for TCR Jbeta segments was used in the multiplex PCR. The CDR3 region of rearranged TCR beta genes was amplified from genomic DNA with a multiplex PCR assay. Amplified TCR beta libraries were sequenced as 87-base-pair reads on the Illumina HiSeq System. The authors' analysis ran thus. Across the 670 or so repertoires, a later analysis counted about 81 million unique TCR beta chains, roughly 11 million of which were shared by at least two donors. Raw reads were error-corrected and collapsed into unique sequences with a nearest-neighbor algorithm that merged closely related sequences to remove PCR and sequencing errors. V, D and J gene segments were assigned by aligning CDR3 sequences to IMGT reference sequences. For a sequence to be retained, a match of at least six nucleotides to both a V gene segment and a J gene segment was required. Rearrangements were classified as productive when the CDR3 lacked stop codons and remained in frame with V and J, and all other rearrangements were classified as non-productive. Following IMGT convention, CDR3 was defined as the stretch from the second conserved V-encoded cysteine up to the conserved J-encoded phenylalanine. The earlier analysis of 550 to 650 of the donors excluded any sequence lacking an unambiguous match to a single V gene segment. An earlier analysis of almost 600 of the donors classified V segments as functional when productive rearrangements were above 56.7% and as segregating when the standard deviation between donors was above 5%. To diagnose cytomegalovirus status from the catalog of TCR beta chain sequences, a statistical classification framework was built. A later analysis assigned V and J genes by comparing TCR nucleotide sequences with IMGT/GENE-DB human TR gene sequences. A later analysis assigned CDR3 sequences and most-parsimonious VDJ recombination scenarios with the TCRdist pipeline. In a later analysis, each TCR beta chain was defined by its CDR3 amino acid sequence together with its V-gene family, and reads lacking a unique V-gene family were excluded. In a later analysis, some 600 highly shared, low-generation-probability nucleotide sequences were removed to address suspected cross-contamination and a sequencing artifact. A later analysis calculated a clonal expansion index for each public chain from normalized within-repertoire ranks of inferred template counts. Generation probabilities in a later analysis came from a VDJ recombination model fitted to out-of-frame rearrangements, and those results were checked against IGoR. In a later analysis, TCR-TCR, TCR-HLA and TCR-CMV co-occurrence was scored with hypergeometric tests, and a repertoire-size bias correction was applied to TCR pairs. False discovery rates were estimated in a later analysis by permuting HLA or CMV assignments 20 times. In a later analysis, co-occurring TCRs were grouped with DBSCAN, and TCRdist sequence similarity was added when clustering was performed within HLA-allele-positive subsets. For co-occurrence clustering, repertoires with fewer than 30,000 or more than 120,000 public chains were excluded, along with a handful of repertoires with anomalous nucleotide sharing. This immuneACCESS table, as held by TCRdb, lists in-frame sequences with V and J called but not all clones. Of the missing ones, under half trace to an unresolved V gene in checked studies; the others have no known cause. V and J calls and clone size are copied from that table; D and trimming were computed from the DNA. The table for this sample lists about 200,000 clones; 65% to 85% of them were counted only once. Together, the top ten hold around 0.1% of the sample.

In total, approximately 610 healthy bone marrow donors made up the cohort. All cohort members were sampled while nominally healthy, although unrecorded immune exposures were likely present. The donor tested CMV seronegative, placing the donor among the roughly 400 seronegative members of the cohort. A peripheral blood sample was provided by each donor, and peripheral blood mononuclear cells were used for TCR beta sequencing. The Qiagen DNeasy Blood Extraction Kit was used to extract genomic DNA from the blood cell samples. The sequence joins TRBV5-1 to TRBJ2-1; 9 nucleotides in the junction match TRBD2. The source material was PBMCs. The sequence came from a boy aged 2-15 years in good health and CMV-seronegative. CDR3 loop: CASSLPAGGSYNEQFF. At the DNA level, the sequence is TGCGCCAGCAGCTTGCCGGCGGGGGGGTCCTACAATGAGCAGTTCTTC.